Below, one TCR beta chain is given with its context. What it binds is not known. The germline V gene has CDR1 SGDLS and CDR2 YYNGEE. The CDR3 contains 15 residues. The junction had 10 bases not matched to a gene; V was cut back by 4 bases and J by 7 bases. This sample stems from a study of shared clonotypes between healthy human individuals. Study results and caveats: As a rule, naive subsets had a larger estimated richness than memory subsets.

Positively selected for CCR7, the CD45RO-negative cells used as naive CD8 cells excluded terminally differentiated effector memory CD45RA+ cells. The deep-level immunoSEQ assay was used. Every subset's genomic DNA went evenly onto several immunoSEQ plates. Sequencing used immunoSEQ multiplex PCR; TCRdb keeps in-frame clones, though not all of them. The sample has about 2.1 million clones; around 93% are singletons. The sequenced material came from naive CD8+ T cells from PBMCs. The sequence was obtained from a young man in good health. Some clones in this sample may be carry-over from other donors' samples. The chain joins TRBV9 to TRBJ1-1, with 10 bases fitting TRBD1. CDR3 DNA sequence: TGTGCCAGCAGCCGAGGGGGGACAGGGGAAGGTGAAGCTTTCTTT. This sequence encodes CASSRGGTGEGEAFF.